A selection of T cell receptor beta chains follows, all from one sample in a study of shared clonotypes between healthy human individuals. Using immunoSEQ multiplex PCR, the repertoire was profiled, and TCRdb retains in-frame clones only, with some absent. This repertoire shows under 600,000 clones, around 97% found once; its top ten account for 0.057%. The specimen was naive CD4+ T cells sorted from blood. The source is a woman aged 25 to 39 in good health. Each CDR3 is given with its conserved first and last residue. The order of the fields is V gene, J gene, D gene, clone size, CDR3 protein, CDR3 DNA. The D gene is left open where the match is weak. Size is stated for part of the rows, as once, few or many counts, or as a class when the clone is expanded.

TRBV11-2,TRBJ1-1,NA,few,CASSPGPPRAFF,TGTGCCAGCAGCCCCGGACCCCCCAGAGCTTTCTTT
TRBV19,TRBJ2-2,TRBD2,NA,CASRIHAGTSDGELFF,TGTGCCAGTAGGATACACGCCGGGACTAGCGACGGGGAGCTGTTTTTT
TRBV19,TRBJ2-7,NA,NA,CASTPRWPSYEQYF,TGTGCCAGTACCCCCAGGTGGCCCTCCTACGAGCAGTACTTC
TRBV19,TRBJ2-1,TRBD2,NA,CASSIISGSTYNEQFF,TGTGCCAGTAGTATAATTAGCGGGAGTACCTACAATGAGCAGTTCTTC
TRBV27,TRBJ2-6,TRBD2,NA,CASSLYSLAVGSGANVLTF,TGTGCCAGCAGTTTATATTCGCTAGCGGTGGGCTCTGGGGCCAACGTCCTGACTTTC
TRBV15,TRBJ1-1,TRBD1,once,CATSQDRASTEAFF,TGTGCCACCAGTCAGGACAGGGCCAGTACTGAAGCTTTCTTT
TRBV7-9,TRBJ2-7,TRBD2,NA,CASSLTAGGLFEQYF,TGTGCCAGCAGCTTAACTGCGGGAGGGCTTTTCGAGCAGTACTTC
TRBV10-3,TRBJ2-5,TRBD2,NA,CAISAGLAGGYQETQYF,TGTGCCATCAGTGCGGGACTAGCGGGAGGTTACCAAGAGACCCAGTACTTC
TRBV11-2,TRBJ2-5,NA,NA,CASSLERGGGTQYF,TGTGCCAGCAGCTTAGAGAGGGGCGGCGGGACCCAGTACTTC
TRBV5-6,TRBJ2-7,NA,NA,CASSLWWQGGPKQYF,TGTGCCAGCAGCTTGTGGTGGCAGGGGGGGCCTAAGCAGTACTTC
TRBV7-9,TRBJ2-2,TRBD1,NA,CASSYGDSRTGELFF,TGTGCCAGCAGCTACGGGGACAGCCGGACCGGGGAGCTGTTTTTT
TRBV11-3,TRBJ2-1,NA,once,CASSSGVAANNEQFF,TGTGCCAGCAGCTCTGGGGTGGCAGCCAACAATGAGCAGTTCTTC
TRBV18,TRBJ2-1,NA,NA,CASSPPGGEQFF,TGTGCCAGCTCACCACCGGGGGGTGAGCAGTTCTTC
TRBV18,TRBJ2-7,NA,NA,CASSPRGTVRYEQYF,TGTGCCAGCTCACCACGGGGAACAGTCCGCTACGAGCAGTACTTC
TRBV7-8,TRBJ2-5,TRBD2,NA,CASSLAPSAGAKRTQYF,TGTGCCAGCAGCTTAGCCCCTTCGGCGGGAGCCAAGAGAACCCAGTACTTC
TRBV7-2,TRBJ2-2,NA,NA,CATEAGIMRGELFF,TGTGCCACCGAGGCCGGGATAATGCGCGGGGAGCTGTTTTTT
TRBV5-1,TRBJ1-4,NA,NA,CASSLAGTDEEKLFF,TGCGCCAGCAGCTTGGCGGGGACTGATGAGGAAAAACTGTTTTTT
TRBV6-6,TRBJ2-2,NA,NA,CASSIGLQNTGELFF,TGTGCCAGCAGTATTGGGTTGCAAAACACCGGGGAGCTGTTTTTT
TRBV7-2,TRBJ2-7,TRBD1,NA,CASSFTGAYEQYF,TGTGCCAGCAGCTTTACAGGGGCCTACGAGCAGTACTTC
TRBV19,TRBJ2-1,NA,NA,CASSMVPGKGDEQFF,TGTGCCAGTAGTATGGTACCAGGGAAAGGGGATGAGCAGTTCTTC
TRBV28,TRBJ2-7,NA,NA,CASSLGNRRPWEQYF,TGTGCCAGCAGTTTAGGCAACAGGAGGCCGTGGGAGCAGTACTTC
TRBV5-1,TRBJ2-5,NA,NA,CASSFRGEETQYF,TGCGCCAGCAGCTTTCGGGGTGAAGAGACCCAGTACTTC
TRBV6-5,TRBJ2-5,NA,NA,CASSYSRTVRETQYF,TGTGCCAGCAGTTACTCCCGGACAGTCCGGGAGACCCAGTACTTC
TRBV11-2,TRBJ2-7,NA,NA,CASSFGSHGKVDEQYF,TGTGCCAGCAGCTTCGGATCTCACGGGAAGGTCGACGAGCAGTACTTC
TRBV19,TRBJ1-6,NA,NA,CASCYRVENSPLHF,TGTGCCAGTTGTTATAGGGTGGAGAATTCACCCCTCCACTTT